Listed below are T cell receptor beta chains from one sample, sequenced in a study of CD8 T cells in ankylosing spondylitis. TCRdb reprocessed the 5' RACE reads via MiXCR and lists one record per CDR3 protein. The sample has 55,000 or so distinct CDR3 sequences; 6.5% to 9% are singletons. The material sequenced was blood, either unsorted or a sorted T cell fraction (not recorded which). The receptors come from a female donor with ankylosing spondylitis or in good health (not recorded which). The CDR3 runs from the conserved cysteine through the conserved F or W. Fields, in order: D gene, J gene, clone size, V gene, CDR3 protein, CDR3 DNA. A D gene is named only where the DNA matches it firmly. Some rows mark clone size as missing; the rest say once, few, many or name a class of expanded clone.

d_call: NA; j_call: TRBJ1-1; clone_size: many; v_call: TRBV6-6; cdr3_aa: CASRRGGQSQGFF; cdr3_nt: TGTGCCAGCAGACGCGGTGGACAGTCCCAGGGGTTCTTT
d_call: TRBD1; j_call: TRBJ1-6; clone_size: few; v_call: TRBV6-1; cdr3_aa: CANRQGVNSPLHF; cdr3_nt: TGTGCCAACCGACAGGGCGTTAATTCACCCCTCCACTTT
d_call: NA; j_call: TRBJ2-2; clone_size: many; v_call: TRBV18; cdr3_aa: CASSPLAGDTGELFF; cdr3_nt: TGTGCCAGCTCACCACTGGCAGGGGACACCGGGGAGCTGTTTTTT
d_call: TRBD1; j_call: TRBJ1-2; clone_size: NA; v_call: TRBV20-1; cdr3_aa: CSARETGYGYTF; cdr3_nt: TGCAGTGCTAGAGAGACAGGGTACGGCTACACCTTC
d_call: TRBD1; j_call: TRBJ1-4; clone_size: many; v_call: TRBV3-1; cdr3_aa: CASSHPPGTGTEKLFF; cdr3_nt: TGTGCCAGCAGCCATCCCCCCGGGACAGGGACTGAAAAACTGTTTTTT
d_call: NA; j_call: TRBJ2-3; clone_size: few; v_call: TRBV19; cdr3_aa: CASSLRGMGDTQYF; cdr3_nt: TGTGCCAGCTCCTTACGGGGAATGGGAGATACGCAGTATTTT
d_call: NA; j_call: TRBJ1-1; clone_size: many; v_call: TRBV20-1; cdr3_aa: CSARDRVHTEAFF; cdr3_nt: TGCAGTGCTAGAGATAGGGTTCACACTGAAGCTTTCTTT
d_call: NA; j_call: TRBJ2-3; clone_size: many; v_call: TRBV9; cdr3_aa: CASSVGVGGTDTQYF; cdr3_nt: TGTGCCAGCAGCGTAGGGGTGGGGGGCACAGATACGCAGTATTTT
d_call: NA; j_call: TRBJ1-1; clone_size: NA; v_call: TRBV5-1; cdr3_aa: CASSPVPGQPNTEAFF; cdr3_nt: TGCGCCAGCAGCCCGGTCCCGGGACAACCGAACACTGAAGCTTTCTTT
d_call: TRBD2; j_call: TRBJ2-3; clone_size: many; v_call: TRBV10-2; cdr3_aa: CATRGLAVSTDTQYF; cdr3_nt: TGCGCCACCAGGGGACTAGCGGTTAGCACAGATACGCAGTATTTT
d_call: NA; j_call: TRBJ1-1; clone_size: NA; v_call: TRBV29-1; cdr3_aa: CSVPKGNTEAFF; cdr3_nt: TGCAGCGTTCCTAAGGGAAACACTGAAGCTTTCTTT
d_call: NA; j_call: TRBJ2-5; clone_size: many; v_call: TRBV12-3/TRBV12-4; cdr3_aa: CASSLGGDQETQYF; cdr3_nt: TGTGCCAGCAGTTTAGGTGGGGACCAAGAGACCCAGTACTTC
d_call: NA; j_call: TRBJ1-2; clone_size: many; v_call: TRBV29-1; cdr3_aa: CSVLPPNYGYTF; cdr3_nt: TGCAGCGTTCTACCTCCTAACTATGGCTACACCTTC
d_call: NA; j_call: TRBJ2-7; clone_size: many; v_call: TRBV2; cdr3_aa: CASKGLRDEQYF; cdr3_nt: TGTGCCAGCAAGGGCCTTCGGGACGAGCAGTACTTC
d_call: NA; j_call: TRBJ1-2; clone_size: many; v_call: TRBV12-3/TRBV12-4; cdr3_aa: CASSLGVTSNYGYTF; cdr3_nt: TGTGCCAGCAGTCTAGGGGTTACCTCTAACTATGGCTACACCTTC
d_call: TRBD1; j_call: TRBJ1-4; clone_size: many; v_call: TRBV5-1; cdr3_aa: CASSDGLTGGEKLFF; cdr3_nt: TGCGCCAGCAGCGATGGTCTGACAGGGGGTGAAAAACTGTTTTTT
d_call: TRBD1; j_call: TRBJ2-3; clone_size: many; v_call: TRBV20-1; cdr3_aa: CSARDLTGESTDTQYF; cdr3_nt: TGCAGTGCTAGAGACCTAACAGGGGAAAGCACAGATACGCAGTATTTT